The 30 T cell receptor beta chains reported below all come from one sample, sequenced in a study of CD8+CD57+ T cells in acquired aplastic anemia. It was genomic DNA that served as the template for profiling TCR beta VDJ and CDR3. TCRdb reprocessed the reads with MiXCR, giving one entry per CDR3 protein. The table has over 150,000 distinct CDR3 sequences, roughly two thirds seen once. Sequenced patients had shown CD8+CD57+ cell expansion by flow cytometry. Sequenced sample: sorted CD4+, CD8+, or CD8+CD57+ T cells (not recorded which) from PBMCs. These receptors all come from a human donor with aplastic anemia.

The J gene is TRBJ2-7, the V gene TRBV20-1, with 10 nucleotides matching TRBD1. J gave up 6 bases and V 6 bases, and 8 bases lay outside the gene matches. Germline-derived CDR1 and CDR2 are DFQATT and SNEGSKA (reference sequence). The CDR3 has 13 amino acids. The CDR3 is CSAPGTGVGEQYF. In nucleotides, the CDR3 is TGCAGTGCCCCCGGGACAGGGGTCGGCGAGCAGTACTTC.

The chain has TRBV7-6 and TRBJ2-5, with D possibly matching TRBD2 (6 bases). The CDR3 loop spans 15 amino acids. V lost 5 bases, J lost 5 bases, and 18 bases lay in between. Germline CDR1 reads SGHVS; CDR2 reads FNYEAQ. The CDR3 nucleotides are TGTGCCAGCAGCCTGGGGCAGGGCCGGGGGGAGACCCAGTACTTC. Residues: CASSLGQGRGETQYF.

The CDR3 is CSASSGTEAGEQYF. The CDR3 region has the DNA TGCAGTGCTAGTTCCGGGACCGAGGCGGGGGAGCAGTACTTC. The chain couples TRBV20-1 to TRBJ2-7; D perhaps matches TRBD2 (6 bases). V lost 3 bases, J lost 7 bases, and 19 bases lay in between. CDR3 length equals 14 residues. The V gene's germline CDR1 is DFQATT and CDR2 SNEGSKA (reference sequence).

The gene calls are TRBV12-3 or TRBV12-4 and TRBJ1-1; possible D gene TRBD1, 5 bases. The CDR3 contains 17 residues. With 5 bases removed from V and 4 bases from J, the gap between germline ends came to 23 bases. The CDR3 DNA follows: TGTGCCAGCAGTCCTACTCGGTTGGGGGTGCGACCCACTGAAGCTTTCTTT. Translated, it gives CASSPTRLGVRPTEAFF.

The chain is built from TRBV29-1 and TRBJ2-7; 7 bases match TRBD2. The V and J ends lost 7 bases and 0 bases, in that order; junction bases with no gene match: 3. The germline V gene has CDR1 SQVTM and CDR2 ANQGSEA. The CDR3 consists of 12 residues. In DNA form, the CDR3 reads TGCAGCGGGTGGGACTACTCCTACGAGCAGTACTTC. Translated, it gives CSGWDYSYEQYF.

This clonotype was picked up many times. This rearrangement joins TRBV7-6 to TRBJ2-1; D is unresolved. The CDR3 sequence is 17 residues long. V lost 5 bases to trimming and J lost 0 bases, with 17 bases between them. Germline V gives CDR1 SGHVS, CDR2 FNYEAQ. The CDR3: CASSQPDTPSSYNEQFF. The CDR3 DNA follows: TGTGCCAGCAGCCAACCAGACACGCCGAGCTCCTACAATGAGCAGTTCTTC.

Comment on this clonotype: The junction differs from germline at one of its ends, possibly a read error. This rearrangement joins TRBV20-1 to TRBJ2-5; TRBD2 aligns across 12 bases. Germline V gives CDR1 DFQATT, CDR2 SNEGSKA (reference sequence). CDR3 size: 14 residues. CDR3 coding DNA: TGCAGTGCTCAGACTAGCGGGAGCTTAGAGACCCAGCACTTC. Amino acid sequence: CSAQTSGSLETQHF.

This sequence joins TRBV20-1 and TRBJ2-6; D possibly uses TRBD1 or TRBD2 (6 bases each). Germline CDR1 reads DFQATT; CDR2 reads SNEGSKA (reference sequence). The length of the CDR3 is 16 residues. V was pared by 6 bases and J by 1 base, with 16 bases between. In DNA, the CDR3 is TGCAGTGCCGAGGGGGGAACCTGGTCTGGGGCCAACGTCCTGACTTTC. It yields the protein CSAEGGTWSGANVLTF.

The rearrangement links TRBV7-9 to TRBJ2-7; 7 nucleotides agree with TRBD1. V lost 1 base, J lost 3 bases, and 6 bases stayed unmatched. The CDR3 loop spans 15 amino acids. CDR1 is SEHNR and CDR2 is FQNEAQ in the germline V gene (reference sequence). This CDR3 is CASSLVEQGLYEQYF. DNA for the CDR3: TGTGCCAGCAGCTTAGTGGAACAGGGGCTCTACGAGCAGTACTTC.

The chain carries TRBV20-1 and TRBJ2-5, with TRBD2 matching 10 bases. V trimming: 1 base; J trimming: 3 bases; junction bases outside the gene matches: 11. Per germline, CDR1 DFQATT and CDR2 SNEGSKA (reference sequence). This CDR3 has 17 amino acids. Here the CDR3 DNA reads TGCAGTGCTAGAGGTTCTTTCTGGCTAGCGGGGGAAGAGACCCAGTACTTC. As protein: CSARGSFWLAGEETQYF.

This clonotype was detected many times. The chain couples TRBV6-1 to TRBJ1-5; D is ambiguous. CDR1 MNHNS and CDR2 SASEGT come from the germline V gene. The CDR3 spans 14 residues. Between the trimmed V and J ends, which lost 2 bases and 4 bases, there was a span of 9 bases. This CDR3 is CASSEQAENQPQHF. In DNA, the CDR3 is TGTGCCAGCAGTGAACAGGCGGAAAATCAGCCCCAGCATTTT.

This clonotype has only a few counts. This chain connects TRBV7-9 to TRBJ2-7; 11 nucleotides line up with TRBD2. The ends lost 5 bases at V and 3 bases at J; junction bases unmatched: 3. Per the germline V gene, CDR1 is SEHNR and CDR2 is FQNEAQ (reference sequence). The CDR3 is 14 residues long. CDR3 in DNA: TGTGCCAGCAGCCATGGGACTAGCGGCTACGAGCAGTACTTC. Amino acid sequence: CASSHGTSGYEQYF.

The chain joins TRBV7-9 to TRBJ1-2; 9 bases agree with TRBD1. The V and J ends lost 1 base and 4 bases, in that order; junction bases with no gene match: 7. Per germline, CDR1 SEHNR and CDR2 FQNEAQ (reference sequence). This CDR3 comprises 16 residues. CDR3 nucleotide sequence: TGTGCCAGCAGCTTAGGGGACAGGGAGACTGGCTATGGCTACACCTTC. Protein sequence: CASSLGDRETGYGYTF.

The V and J genes are TRBV5-8 and TRBJ2-1, with D possibly being TRBD2 (7 bases). V lost 7 bases, J lost 4 bases, and 21 bases lay in between. The CDR3 contains 16 residues. Germline loops: CDR1 SGHTS, CDR2 YDEGEE. The CDR3 DNA is TGTGCCAGCGCGGGGGCTCGGAGGGGGGTATACAATGAGCAGTTCTTC. It encodes CASAGARRGVYNEQFF.

This clonotype was picked up one time. The final CDR3 position lacks the conserved phenylalanine or tryptophan, pointing to a likely read error. Because the CDR3's place on the DNA is in doubt, the DNA is left out and the CDR3 is given as listed by TCRdb. CDR3 in amino acids: CASSERNQL. The J gene is TRBJ1-1, the V gene TRBV25-1. Termini included, the CDR3 measures 9 amino acids. Germline V gives CDR1 MGHDK, CDR2 SYGVNS.

The chain is built from TRBV10-3 and TRBJ1-2; the D is unclear. V lost 3 bases and J 5 bases, leaving 7 bases between the germline ends. Per the germline V gene, CDR1 is ENHRY and CDR2 is SYGVKD. The CDR3 is 12 residues long. The CDR3 bases are TGTGCCATCAGTGATGGTCCATATGGCTACACCTTC. It yields the protein CAISDGPYGYTF.

A note on this clonotype: Relative to the germline gene, one junction end is altered; a read error may explain this. V usage is TRBV20-1 and J usage is TRBJ2-3, with D uncertain. CDR3 length: 14 amino acids. Germline V gives CDR1 DFQATT, CDR2 SNEGSKA (reference sequence). CDR3 in DNA: TGCAGTGCTGGAGATCGGTGGCTCACAGATACGCAGTATTTT. Translation gives CSAGDRWLTDTQYF.

The rearrangement joins TRBV11-3 to TRBJ1-2; D uncertain. Trimming took 4 bases from V and 11 from J, leaving 14 bases between them. The CDR3 runs 12 residues. CDR1 and CDR2 from the germline V gene are SGHNT and YENEEA. The CDR3 reads CASSYQGSGYTF. Here the CDR3 DNA reads TGTGCCAGCAGCTATCAAGGTAGCGGGTACACCTTC. Full variable domain (outside the CDR3, taken from reference TRBV11-3 and TRBJ1-2): EAGVVQSPRYKIIEKKQPVAFWCNPISGHNTLYWYLQNLGQGPELLIRYENEEAVDDSQLPKDRFSAERLKGVDSTLKIQPAELGDSAVYLCASSYQGSGYTFGSGTRLTVV.

This clonotype was counted a single time. The chain links TRBV10-3 to TRBJ2-5; 8 nucleotides agree with TRBD2. The CDR3 has 15 amino acids. CDR1 is ENHRY and CDR2 is SYGVKD in the germline V gene. V dropped 2 bases and J dropped 4; count of bases not matched to a gene: 6. The CDR3 DNA sequence: TGTGCCATCAGTGAGATCGGGGGGGGCGGAGAGACCCAGTACTTC. Encoded protein: CAISEIGGGGETQYF.

The V call is TRBV9, the J call TRBJ2-5, with 13 positions matching TRBD2. The V and J ends lost 2 bases and 1 base, in that order; junction bases with no gene match: 14. Germline assignment: CDR1 SGDLS and CDR2 YYNGEE. This CDR3 region has 20 residues. The CDR3 DNA is TGTGCCAGCAGCGTGGGAAATGAACTAGCGGGAGGGCCCACCCAAGAGACCCAGTACTTC. Protein sequence: CASSVGNELAGGPTQETQYF.

This chain links TRBV28 with TRBJ2-3; perhaps D is TRBD1 or TRBD2 (5 bases each). Germline assignment: CDR1 MDHEN and CDR2 SYDVKM. V was clipped by 7 bases and J by 5 bases, with 10 bases between them. CDR3 size: 12 residues. The CDR3 sequence is CASMAGGDTQYF. CDR3 in DNA: TGTGCCAGCATGGCTGGGGGAGATACGCAGTATTTT.

This chain connects TRBV6-1 to TRBJ1-2; 9 bases fit TRBD1. Germline CDR1 and CDR2: MNHNS and SASEGT. Trimming cost V 6 bases and J 7 bases; bases outside gene matches: 6. The CDR3 loop spans 13 amino acids. CDR3 loop: CASRQGAVPGYTF. The CDR3 DNA reads as TGTGCCAGCAGACAGGGGGCTGTTCCTGGCTACACCTTC.

This clonotype showed up many times. The V gene is TRBV10-3, the J gene TRBJ2-7, with D tentatively TRBD1 (6 bases). The germline gives CDR1 ENHRY, CDR2 SYGVKD. The CDR3 loop spans 18 amino acids. Between the trimmed V and J ends, which lost 0 bases and 1 base, there was a span of 19 bases. The CDR3 DNA is TGTGCCATCAGTGAGTCGGATTGGCAGGGGCCCGCTTCCTACGAGCAGTACTTC. Translation gives CAISESDWQGPASYEQYF.

In its sample, this clonotype was seen a few times. CDR3 sequence reads: CASSLGQGANEQFF. In nucleotides, the CDR3 is TGTGCCAGCAGCCTAGGACAGGGCGCCAATGAGCAGTTCTTC. The chain couples TRBV6-5 to TRBJ2-1; 8 nucleotides align to TRBD1. Germline assignment: CDR1 MNHEY and CDR2 SVGAGI. This CDR3 is built from 14 residues. V lost 6 bases and J lost 6; bases outside the gene matches: 7.

The chain is built from TRBV5-8 and TRBJ1-2; TRBD1 agrees at 9 bases. The CDR3 loop spans 13 amino acids. Germline trimming cut 4 bases from V and 8 bases from J; bases unmatched to any gene: 6. Germline V gene sequence: CDR1 SGHTS, CDR2 YDEGEE. This CDR3 is CASSPTGGRGYTF. The DNA for the CDR3 is TGTGCCAGCAGCCCGACAGGGGGACGAGGCTACACCTTC.

The chain is built from TRBV2 and TRBJ1-1; D is perhaps TRBD1 (5 bases). Trimming left V 7 bases short and J 8 bases short, with 14 bases between. Germline V gene lookup returns CDR1 SNHLY and CDR2 FYNNEI. The CDR3 sequence is 12 residues long. CDR3 protein: CASTTIGAEAFF. CDR3 nucleotide sequence: TGTGCCAGCACCACAATCGGGGCCGAAGCTTTCTTT. The full variable domain, with the rest looked up from reference TRBV2 and TRBJ1-1, is EPEVTQTPSHQVTQMGQEVILRCVPISNHLYFYWYRQILGQKVEFLVSFYNNEISEKSEIFDDQFSVERPDGSNFTLKIRSTKLEDSAMYFCASTTIGAEAFFGQGTRLTVV.

The rearrangement uses TRBV2 and TRBJ1-2, with 7 bases lining up with TRBD1. Germline V CDR1 and CDR2: SNHLY, FYNNEI. There are 13 residues in the CDR3. The V segment lost 4 bases and the J segment 6 bases; nucleotides outside the gene matches: 5. The CDR3 reads CASSAVRGNGYTF. DNA for the CDR3: TGTGCCAGCAGTGCGGTCAGGGGGAATGGCTACACCTTC.

The chain couples TRBV2 to TRBJ1-4, with a weak D call TRBD1 (5 bases). Germline V gene sequence: CDR1 SNHLY, CDR2 FYNNEI. Trimming removed 5 bases from V and 8 bases from J, with 15 bases in between. The CDR3 spans 14 residues. The CDR3 spells CASSPGGGIEKLFF. The CDR3 DNA sequence: TGTGCCAGCAGTCCCGGGGGAGGGATCGAAAAACTGTTTTTT. The entire variable domain, with the rest obtained from reference TRBV2 and TRBJ1-4, is as follows: EPEVTQTPSHQVTQMGQEVILRCVPISNHLYFYWYRQILGQKVEFLVSFYNNEISEKSEIFDDQFSVERPDGSNFTLKIRSTKLEDSAMYFCASSPGGGIEKLFFGSGTQLSVL.

Comment on this clonotype: The junction departs from the called germline gene at one end, perhaps through a read error. The gene calls are TRBV29-1 and TRBJ1-2, with D possibly being TRBD1 (6 bases). There are 13 residues in the CDR3. Germline V gene sequence: CDR1 SQVTM, CDR2 ANQGSEA. CDR3: CSVEETGGYGYTF. Written as DNA, the CDR3 is TGCAGCGTCGAAGAGACAGGTGGCTATGGCTACACCTTC.

This clonotype was seen more than once but under ten times. V usage is TRBV10-3 and J usage is TRBJ2-3; TRBD1 is a possible D gene (6 bases). Germline V CDR1 and CDR2: ENHRY, SYGVKD. V lost 0 bases and J 4 bases, leaving 11 bases between the germline ends. CDR3 length equals 15 residues. The CDR3 loop reads CAISESLGAADTQYF. In DNA, the CDR3 is TGTGCCATCAGTGAGTCGTTGGGGGCCGCAGATACGCAGTATTTT.